This T cell receptor (beta chain) stems from a study of vaccination effects on CD4 cells after COVID-19. Clones were read by immunoSEQ multiplex PCR, and TCRdb kept only the in-frame ones, dropping some. The sample records over 65,000 clones, around 77% being singletons. Concerning this clone itself: Antigen unknown.

Following culture for approximately ten days, CD4+ T cells were isolated. Recipients of the vaccine had no prior SARS-CoV-2 infection and negative nucleocapsid antibodies. Researchers swapped half the medium for IL-2 medium on both days 3 and 7. Notes on the study in general: Substantial clonal contraction characterized both infection- and vaccine-induced clones late after vaccination.

CDR3 length: 16 amino acids. Per germline, CDR1 KGHSH and CDR2 LQKENI. V was trimmed by 3 bases and J by 0 bases, leaving 12 bases between them. This specimen consisted of CD4+ T cells from PBMCs cultured without peptide, obtained before COVID-19 vaccination. This receptor was taken from a human donor who received a COVID-19 vaccine. The V gene is TRBV18, the J gene TRBJ2-1; D perhaps matches TRBD2 (5 bases). The DNA of the CDR3 is TGTGCCAGCTCACCGCCCCGGGAAACCTCCTACAATGAGCAGTTCTTC. It encodes CASSPPRETSYNEQFF.